This T cell receptor (beta chain) appears in the sequencing data of a study of blood T cells in healthy people across ages (dated by TCRdb to the mid-2010s). For the study in its entirety: In model experiments, template switching captured roughly one uniquely barcoded TCR beta cDNA molecule for every two T cells. The donors were divided into four age groups: young (average roughly 17 years), middle-aged (almost 40), aged (around 59) and long-lived (82). Two additional independent replicas of 1 million unique cDNA reads from the same blood draw were analyzed for two donors (one aged 18 to 30 and one aged 80 or older). To avoid experimental bias, donors of different ages were randomly spread across the sequencing lanes. Using deep sequencing normalized with unique cDNA molecular identifiers, the study measured how TCR beta repertoire diversity changes with age.

Receptors were amplified or captured by 5' RACE. Sequencing instrument: Illumina HiSeq 2500. A second PCR of about 6 to 11 cycles was run with a J-beta primer mix and a sample-barcoded 5' primer. A unique molecular identifier was introduced onto each TCR beta cDNA molecule by a template-switch 5' adaptor carrying 12 random nucleotides. At least 2.5 million CDR3-containing paired-end reads were obtained from each sample. First-strand cDNA synthesis was performed from all RNA using the Mint cDNA synthesis kit, with priming by a TRBC-specific oligonucleotide. All cDNA was treated with uracil-DNA glycosylase and then went through a first 18-cycle PCR with the universal primers M1SS and BC2_uni_R. Per the source publication's procedure: Each sample was normalized by randomly selecting 1 million high-quality reads, each carrying a distinct molecular identifier. Instead of being binned into consensus sequences, reads with shared molecular identifiers were discarded. MiTCR, set to a Q25 quality threshold and the strictest error-elimination algorithm, was used for CDR3 identification, clonotype clustering and error correction. A nonparametric unseen species model with Euler transformation was used to estimate lower-bound total TCR beta diversity. Clones were called with MiXCR by TCRdb after fastp trimmed the public reads at Q25, and only in-frame beta chains were retained. Duplicate CDR3 protein sequences are folded into a single record with the most common DNA and genes. TCRdb's processing, not the study's, gives the V and J calls here. This sample holds 700,000 or so distinct CDR3 sequences; 35% to 50% were observed only once. The leading ten clones occupy 25% to 35% of the sample.

This clonotype came up a few times. This clone's antigen is unknown. Per-base qualities were not stored, and no clone one base away is much larger. Systemically healthy Caucasian individuals from Russia, 35 to 40 in total and aged roughly 6 to 100 years, were included as donors. Each donor gave approximately 10 milliliters of peripheral blood, collected into EDTA-treated Vacutainer tubes. Ficoll-Paque density-gradient centrifugation was used to isolate PBMCs, with at least 6.5 million per sample. Total RNA was extracted from PBMCs with Trizol reagent, with at least 6 micrograms obtained per sample. Naive CD45RAhigh/CD27high T cell percentages were measured by flow cytometry on a PBMC aliquot from every donor. Study-wide findings and limitations: Because donor CMV infection status was unknown, age-related changes in expanded clonotypes were potentially confounded. Estimates of total diversity based on one million sequenced T cells were regarded as lower bounds and as underestimates. Observed TCR beta diversity per million T cells fell roughly linearly with age, and a significant reduction was already apparent by age approximately 40. A strong correlation was found between observed TCR beta diversity and the percentage of naive T cells measured by flow cytometry. The long-lived group showed more naive CD4+ T cells, fewer expanded clones and increased TCR diversity than the aged group, suggesting age selection. Bulk unsorted PBMC profiling prevented conclusive comparison of naive and antigen-experienced compartments.

CDR1 SGHTA and CDR2 FQGNSA are derived from the germline V gene. V is clipped by 3 bases and J by 11 bases, and the sequence between their germline boundaries is 5 bases long. CDR3 length: 10 amino acids, cysteine to phenylalanine. Only the CDR3 region is kept as DNA, spanning 30 bases read in frame from base 1. The origin of this receptor is a man older than 75 in good health. The rearranged segments are TRBV7-2 and TRBJ2-1, with the D gene not clear enough to name. Sequenced: blood. This receptor has the CDR3 CASSLGKQFF. The nucleotides are TGTGCCAGCAGCTTGGGGAAGCAGTTCTTC.